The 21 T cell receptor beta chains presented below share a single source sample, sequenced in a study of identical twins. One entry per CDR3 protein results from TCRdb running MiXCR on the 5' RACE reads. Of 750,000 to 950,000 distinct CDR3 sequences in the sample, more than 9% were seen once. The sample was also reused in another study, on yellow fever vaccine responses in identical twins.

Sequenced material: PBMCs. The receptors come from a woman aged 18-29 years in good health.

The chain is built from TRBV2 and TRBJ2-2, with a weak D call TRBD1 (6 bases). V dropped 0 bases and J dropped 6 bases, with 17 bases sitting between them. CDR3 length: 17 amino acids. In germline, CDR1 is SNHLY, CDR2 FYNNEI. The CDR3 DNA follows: TGTGCCAGCAGTGAAGCAGAATACAGGGTACGGGCCGGGGAGCTGTTTTTT. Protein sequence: CASSEAEYRVRAGELFF.

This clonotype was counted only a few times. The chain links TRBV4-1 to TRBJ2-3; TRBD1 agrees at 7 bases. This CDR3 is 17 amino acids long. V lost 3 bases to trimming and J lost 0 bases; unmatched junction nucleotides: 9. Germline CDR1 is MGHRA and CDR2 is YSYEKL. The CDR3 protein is CASSQDPGTVSTDTQYF. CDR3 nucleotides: TGCGCCAGCAGCCAGGATCCCGGGACAGTTAGCACAGATACGCAGTATTTT.

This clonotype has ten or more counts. The CDR3 is CASSQDGTPSYNEQFF. In nucleotides, the CDR3 is TGTGCCAGCAGCCAAGACGGGACACCCTCCTACAATGAGCAGTTCTTC. The rearrangement links TRBV3-1 to TRBJ2-1, with a weak D call TRBD1 (6 bases). CDR3 length: 16 residues. The V gene lost 0 bases and the J gene lost 0 bases, with 9 bases spanning the gap. Germline assignment: CDR1 LGHDT and CDR2 YNNKEL (reference sequence).

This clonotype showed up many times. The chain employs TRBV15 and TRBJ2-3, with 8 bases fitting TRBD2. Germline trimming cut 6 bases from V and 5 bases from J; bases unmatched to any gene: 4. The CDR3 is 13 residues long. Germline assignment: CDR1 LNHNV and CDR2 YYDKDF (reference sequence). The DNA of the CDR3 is TGTGCCACCAGGGGACGGGAGGGAGATACGCAGTATTTT. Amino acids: CATRGREGDTQYF.

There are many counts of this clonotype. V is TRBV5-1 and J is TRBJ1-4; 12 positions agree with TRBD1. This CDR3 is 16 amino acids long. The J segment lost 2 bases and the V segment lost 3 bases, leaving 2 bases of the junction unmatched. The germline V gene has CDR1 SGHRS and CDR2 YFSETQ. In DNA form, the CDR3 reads TGCGCCAGCAGCTGGGGACAGGGGGCGACTAATGAAAAACTGTTTTTT. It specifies CASSWGQGATNEKLFF. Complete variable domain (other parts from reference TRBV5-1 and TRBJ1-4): KAGVTQTPRYLIKTRGQQVTLSCSPISGHRSVSWYQQTPGQGLQFLFEYFSETQRNKGNFPGRFSGRQFSNSRSEMNVSTLELGDSALYLCASSWGQGATNEKLFFGSGTQLSVL.

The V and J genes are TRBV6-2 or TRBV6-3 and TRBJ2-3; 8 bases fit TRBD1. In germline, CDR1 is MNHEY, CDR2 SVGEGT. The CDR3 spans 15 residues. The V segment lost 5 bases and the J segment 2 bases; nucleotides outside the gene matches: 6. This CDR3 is CASSLDRGLTDTQYF. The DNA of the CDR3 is TGTGCCAGCAGTCTCGACAGGGGCCTCACAGATACGCAGTATTTT.

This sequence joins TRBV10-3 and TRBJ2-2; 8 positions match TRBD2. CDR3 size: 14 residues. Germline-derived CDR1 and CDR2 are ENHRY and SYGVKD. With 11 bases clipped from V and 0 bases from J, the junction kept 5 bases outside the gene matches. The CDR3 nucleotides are TGTGCCGCAAGCGGGGGTCCGAACACCGGGGAGCTGTTTTTT. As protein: CAASGGPNTGELFF.

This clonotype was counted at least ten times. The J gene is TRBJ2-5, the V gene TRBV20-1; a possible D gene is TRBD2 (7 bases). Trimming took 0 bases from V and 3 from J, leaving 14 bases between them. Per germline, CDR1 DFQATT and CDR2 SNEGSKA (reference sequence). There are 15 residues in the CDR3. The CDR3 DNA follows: TGCAGTGCTAGAGATTCGGGGGGCCGAGAAGAGACCCAGTACTTC. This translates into CSARDSGGREETQYF.

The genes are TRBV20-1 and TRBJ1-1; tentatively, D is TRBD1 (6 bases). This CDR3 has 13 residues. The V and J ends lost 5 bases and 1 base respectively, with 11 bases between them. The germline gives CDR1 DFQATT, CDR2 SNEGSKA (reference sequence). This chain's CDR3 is CSAPNRANTEAFF. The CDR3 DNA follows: TGCAGTGCTCCAAACAGGGCGAACACTGAAGCTTTCTTT.

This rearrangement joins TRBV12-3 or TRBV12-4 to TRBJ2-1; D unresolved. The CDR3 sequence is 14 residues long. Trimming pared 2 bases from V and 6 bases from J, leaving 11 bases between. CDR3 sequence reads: CASSLIGLSNEQFF. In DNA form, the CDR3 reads TGTGCCAGCAGTTTAATTGGTCTAAGCAATGAGCAGTTCTTC.

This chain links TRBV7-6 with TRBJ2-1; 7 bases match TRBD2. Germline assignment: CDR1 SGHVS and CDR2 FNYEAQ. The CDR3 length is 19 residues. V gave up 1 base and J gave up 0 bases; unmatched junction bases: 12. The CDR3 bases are TGTGCCAGCAGCTTAGTTGCCCCCTCCCTAGCGGCCTCCTACAATGAGCAGTTCTTC. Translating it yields CASSLVAPSLAASYNEQFF.

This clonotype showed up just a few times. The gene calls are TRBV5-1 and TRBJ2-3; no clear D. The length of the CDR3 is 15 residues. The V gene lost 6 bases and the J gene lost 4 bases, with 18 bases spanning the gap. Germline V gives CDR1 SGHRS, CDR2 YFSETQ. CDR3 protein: CASKELTSSADTQYF. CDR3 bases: TGCGCCAGCAAGGAATTGACATCGAGCGCAGATACGCAGTATTTT.

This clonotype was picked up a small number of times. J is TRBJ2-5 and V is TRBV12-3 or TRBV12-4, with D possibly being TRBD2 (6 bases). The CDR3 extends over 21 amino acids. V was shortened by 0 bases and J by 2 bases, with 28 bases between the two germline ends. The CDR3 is CASSLARGSQPGPPPQETQYF. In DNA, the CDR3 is TGTGCCAGCAGTTTAGCGCGGGGTAGCCAGCCTGGGCCACCACCACAAGAGACCCAGTACTTC.

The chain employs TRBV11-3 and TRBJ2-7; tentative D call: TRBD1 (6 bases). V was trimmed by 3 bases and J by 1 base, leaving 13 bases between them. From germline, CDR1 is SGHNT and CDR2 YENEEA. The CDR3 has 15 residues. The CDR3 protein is CASSFTGPLSYEQYF. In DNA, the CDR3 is TGTGCCAGCAGCTTTACAGGGCCCCTTTCCTACGAGCAGTACTTC. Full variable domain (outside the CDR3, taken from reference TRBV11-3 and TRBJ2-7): EAGVVQSPRYKIIEKKQPVAFWCNPISGHNTLYWYLQNLGQGPELLIRYENEEAVDDSQLPKDRFSAERLKGVDSTLKIQPAELGDSAVYLCASSFTGPLSYEQYFGPGTRLTVT.

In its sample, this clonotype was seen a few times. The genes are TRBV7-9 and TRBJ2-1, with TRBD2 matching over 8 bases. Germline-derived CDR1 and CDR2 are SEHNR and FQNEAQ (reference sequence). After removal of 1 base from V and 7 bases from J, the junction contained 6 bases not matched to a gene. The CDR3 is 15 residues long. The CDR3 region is CASSLVGLVINEQFF. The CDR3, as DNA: TGTGCCAGCAGCTTAGTGGGACTAGTAATTAATGAGCAGTTCTTC. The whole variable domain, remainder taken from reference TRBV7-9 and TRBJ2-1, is DTGVSQNPRHKITKRGQNVTFRCDPISEHNRLYWYRQTLGQGPEFLTYFQNEAQLEKSRLLSDRFSAERPKGSFSTLEIQRTEQGDSAMYLCASSLVGLVINEQFFGPGTRLTVL.

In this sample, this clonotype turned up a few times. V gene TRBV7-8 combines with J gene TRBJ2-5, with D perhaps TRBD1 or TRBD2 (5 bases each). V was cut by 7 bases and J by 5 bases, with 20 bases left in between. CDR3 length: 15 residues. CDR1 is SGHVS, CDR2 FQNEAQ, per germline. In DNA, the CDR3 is TGTGCCAGCATCCAGACCTTGAGGGGAGTGGAGACCCAGTACTTC. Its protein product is CASIQTLRGVETQYF.

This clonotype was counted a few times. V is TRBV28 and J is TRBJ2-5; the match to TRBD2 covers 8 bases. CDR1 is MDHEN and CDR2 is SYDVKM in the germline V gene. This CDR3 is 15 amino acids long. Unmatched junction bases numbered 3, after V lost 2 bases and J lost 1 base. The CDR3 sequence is CASSLGGRTQETQYF. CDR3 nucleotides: TGTGCCAGCAGTTTAGGCGGGAGGACCCAAGAGACCCAGTACTTC.

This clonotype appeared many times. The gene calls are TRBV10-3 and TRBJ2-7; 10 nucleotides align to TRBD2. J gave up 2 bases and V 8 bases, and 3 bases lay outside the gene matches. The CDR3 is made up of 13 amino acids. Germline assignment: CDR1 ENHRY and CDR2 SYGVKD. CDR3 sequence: CAISGTSAYEQYF. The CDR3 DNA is TGTGCCATCTCCGGGACTAGCGCCTACGAGCAGTACTTC.

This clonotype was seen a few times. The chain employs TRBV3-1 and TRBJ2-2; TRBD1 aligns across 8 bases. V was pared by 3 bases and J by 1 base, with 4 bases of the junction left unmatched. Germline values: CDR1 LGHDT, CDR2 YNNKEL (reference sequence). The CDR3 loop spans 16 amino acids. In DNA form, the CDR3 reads TGTGCCAGCAGCCAGTACAGGGGGGTGAACACCGGGGAGCTGTTTTTT. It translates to CASSQYRGVNTGELFF.

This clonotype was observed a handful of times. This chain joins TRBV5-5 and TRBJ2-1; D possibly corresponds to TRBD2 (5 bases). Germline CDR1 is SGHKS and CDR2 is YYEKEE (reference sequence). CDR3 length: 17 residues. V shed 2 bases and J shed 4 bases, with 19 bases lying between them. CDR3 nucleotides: TGTGCCAGCAGCTTTAGGGTACGGGGTCCGATATACAATGAGCAGTTCTTC. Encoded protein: CASSFRVRGPIYNEQFF.

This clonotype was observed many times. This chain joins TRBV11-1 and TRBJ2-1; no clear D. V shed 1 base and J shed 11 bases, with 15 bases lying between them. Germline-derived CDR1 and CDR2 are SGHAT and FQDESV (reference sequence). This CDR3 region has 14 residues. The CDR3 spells CASSLGWVRAKQFF. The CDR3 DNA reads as TGTGCCAGCAGCTTAGGTTGGGTACGGGCTAAGCAGTTCTTC.